This T cell receptor beta chain was profiled in a study of T cells expressing NK-cell markers. Turning to the study itself: Source material for TCR beta repertoires consisted of sorted CD3+CD56+NKG2C+, CD3+CD56+NKG2C- and CD3+CD56-NKG2C+ T cells. Among the eight sequenced donors, seven tested HCMV-seropositive and one tested seronegative.

A note on this clonotype: Antigen: not known.

This CDR3 comprises 14 residues. Germline values: CDR1 SGHAT, CDR2 FQDESV (reference sequence). With UMIs, 5'RACE template switching was used to make TCR beta cDNA. One entry per CDR3 protein, without DNA, is what TCRdb gives after re-calling the 5' RACE reads. The table lists about 390,000 distinct CDR3 sequences. Study findings and constraints: The CD3+CD56-NKG2C+ fraction of a handful of donors was likewise dominated by these clonotypes.

This clonotype originated in a woman in her forties or fifties in good health. The V gene is TRBV11-1, the J gene TRBJ2-7. Source material: blood T cells: a sorted CD56 or NKG2C T cell subset, CD4+ or CD8+ T cells, or bulk PBMC T cells (not recorded which). The CDR3 spells CASSLAGPSYEQYF.